The 31 T cell receptor beta chains reported below all come from one sample, sequenced in a study of CXCR3-negative and CXCR3-positive naive CD8 T cells. Whole-study results and caveats: In CXCR3-positive naive cells, the TRB CDR3s were more hydrophobic than in CXCR3-negative naive cells.

These receptors' targets are unknown. Each TRB cDNA library was prepared by 5' RACE (with UMI labels). TCRdb re-called the 5' RACE reads and catalogs CDR3 proteins one per entry, DNA excluded. The sample table includes around 88,000 distinct CDR3 sequences. What was sequenced was naive CXCR3+ CD8+ T cells from blood. The subset here: CD45RO-CCR7+CD27+CD95- naive CD8+ T cells expressing CXCR3 (TNR3+). The receptor source for this set is a human donor in good health. Some clones in this sample may be carry-over from other donors' samples.

This chain joins TRBV21-1 and TRBJ2-3; TCRdb gives TRBD1 as the D gene, but with no DNA this cannot be confirmed. TRBV21-1 is a pseudogene. The CDR3 has 18 residues. The CDR3 reads CASSNCDPSRGRADTQYF.

The V and J genes are TRBV4-3 and TRBJ2-1. Looked up from germline, CDR1 is LGHNA and CDR2 is YSLEER. The CDR3 sequence is 15 residues long. The CDR3 protein is CASSQVLDGSGEQFF.

CDR3 sequence: CASSGQVDQTSDTQYF. This rearrangement joins TRBV12-3 or TRBV12-4 to TRBJ2-3. The CDR3 runs 16 residues.

This rearrangement joins TRBV11-2 to TRBJ2-5; TCRdb picks TRBD1, but there is no DNA to check that call. The CDR3 is 13 amino acids. Per the germline V gene, CDR1 is SGHAT and CDR2 is FQNNGV. The CDR3 region is CASSPDPWETQYF.

The V gene is TRBV25-1, the J gene TRBJ1-1; TCRdb's D gene call, TRBD1, goes unchecked for lack of DNA. The germline gives CDR1 MGHDK, CDR2 SYGVNS. The CDR3 has 13 residues. The CDR3 region is CASSEGAVTEAFF.

The chain uses TRBV11-3 and TRBJ2-7; TCRdb designates TRBD1, a call that cannot be tested without DNA. CDR1 is SGHNT and CDR2 is YENEEA in the germline V gene. This CDR3 has 12 amino acids. The CDR3: CASSHRGLEQYF.

The chain recombines TRBV27 with TRBJ2-7. Germline V gene lookup returns CDR1 MNHEY and CDR2 SMNVEV (reference sequence). The CDR3 totals 13 residues. CDR3 in amino acids: CASRRHRPYEQYF.

The gene calls are TRBV7-6 and TRBJ2-1. CDR3 size: 11 residues. Germline V gene lookup returns CDR1 SGHVS and CDR2 FNYEAQ. CDR3 in amino acids: CASSKDNEQFF. Using reference TRBV7-6 and TRBJ2-1 for the parts outside the CDR3, the full variable domain is GAGVSQSPRYKVTKRGQDVALRCDPISGHVSLYWYRQALGQGPEFLTYFNYEAQQDKSGLPNDRFSAERPEGSISTLTIQRTEQRDSAMYRCASSKDNEQFFGPGTRLTVL.

The V and J genes are TRBV20-1 and TRBJ1-2; TCRdb proposes TRBD1, but this gene call is untestable without DNA. This CDR3 has 14 amino acids. Per the germline V gene, CDR1 is DFQATT and CDR2 is SNEGSKA (reference sequence). CDR3: CSAGGRRLGYGYTF.

The rearrangement links TRBV7-9 to TRBJ1-4. Germline V gives CDR1 SEHNR, CDR2 FQNEAQ (reference sequence). The CDR3 spans 15 residues. The CDR3 here is CASSLVTEFNEKLFF.

The genes are TRBV28 and TRBJ2-7; TCRdb's assignment of TRBD1 cannot be checked, as there is no DNA. Looked up from germline, CDR1 is MDHEN and CDR2 is SYDVKM. This CDR3 comprises 14 residues. The CDR3 loop reads CASSLLAGSYEQYF.

CDR3 loop: CASSSNPLGSWGYNEQFF. The V and J genes are TRBV7-9 and TRBJ2-1; TCRdb gives TRBD2 as the D gene, but with no DNA this cannot be confirmed. The germline V gene encodes CDR1 SEHNR and CDR2 FQNEAQ (reference sequence). The length of the CDR3 is 18 residues.

This chain links TRBV7-9 with TRBJ1-2; TCRdb designates TRBD1, a call that cannot be tested without DNA. Germline CDR1 SEHNR, CDR2 FQNEAQ (reference sequence). This CDR3 is 14 amino acids long. The CDR3 protein is CASNTGTANYGYTF. Variable domain in full (rest from reference TRBV7-9 and TRBJ1-2): DTGVSQNPRHKITKRGQNVTFRCDPISEHNRLYWYRQTLGQGPEFLTYFQNEAQLEKSRLLSDRFSAERPKGSFSTLEIQRTEQGDSAMYLCASNTGTANYGYTFGSGTRLTVV.

CDR3 sequence: CASSEEGGGGGRQETQYF. The chain has TRBV6-1 and TRBJ2-5; absent DNA, TCRdb's TRBD1 call cannot be checked. The germline V gene has CDR1 MNHNS and CDR2 SASEGT. There are 18 residues in the CDR3.

The V call is TRBV5-5, the J call TRBJ2-1. The length of the CDR3 is 12 residues. Looked up from germline, CDR1 is SGHKS and CDR2 is YYEKEE (reference sequence). The CDR3 here is CASSLDVFEQFF.

CDR3: CASSFVTRWGYNEQFF. The V and J genes are TRBV7-9 and TRBJ2-1; the D call of TRBD1 rests on TCRdb alone, since no DNA is present to check it. The germline V gene encodes CDR1 SEHNR and CDR2 FQNEAQ (reference sequence). This CDR3 contains 16 residues.

The rearrangement uses TRBV29-1 and TRBJ2-7; TCRdb reports TRBD1, a call that lacks DNA to check it against. CDR1 and CDR2 from the germline V gene are SQVTM and ANQGSEA. This CDR3 comprises 13 residues. This chain's CDR3 is CSVVEGDPREQYF.

This chain links TRBV7-9 with TRBJ1-1; the TCRdb call, TRBD1, lacks DNA for checking. CDR1 and CDR2 (germline): SEHNR, FQNEAQ (reference sequence). The length of the CDR3 is 12 residues. CDR3 in amino acids: CASLETGSEAFF.

The rearrangement links TRBV28 to TRBJ2-1; the D call from TCRdb, TRBD2, cannot be confirmed without DNA. Germline assignment: CDR1 MDHEN and CDR2 SYDVKM. The CDR3 is 15 residues long. The CDR3 spells CASSSGTSGSYEQFF. The whole variable domain, filled in from reference TRBV28 and TRBJ2-1, reads DVKVTQSSRYLVKRTGEKVFLECVQDMDHENMFWYRQDPGLGLRLIYFSYDVKMKEKGDIPEGYSVSREKKERFSLILESASTNQTSMYLCASSSGTSGSYEQFFGPGTRLTVL.

The V gene is TRBV7-2, the J gene TRBJ2-5; TCRdb's D call, TRBD1, is unchecked because there is no DNA. The CDR3 length is 14 residues. Germline V gene lookup returns CDR1 SGHTA and CDR2 FQGNSA. CDR3 protein: CASSLAYGMETQYF.

The chain links TRBV13 to TRBJ1-2. The CDR3 has 14 amino acids. Germline lookup yields CDR1 PRHDT and CDR2 FYEKMQ (reference sequence). CDR3 residues: CASKTGSSDYGYTF. The whole variable domain, filled in from reference TRBV13 and TRBJ1-2, reads AAGVIQSPRHLIKEKRETATLKCYPIPRHDTVYWYQQGPGQDPQFLISFYEKMQSDKGSIPDRFSAQQFSDYHSELNMSSLELGDSALYFCASKTGSSDYGYTFGSGTRLTVV.

The CDR3 here is CASSYSRTEGMLYGYTF. The chain combines TRBV6-5 with TRBJ1-2. CDR3 length: 17 residues. Germline V gives CDR1 MNHEY, CDR2 SVGAGI.

V gene TRBV6-6 combines with J gene TRBJ2-7; the D gene TCRdb calls, TRBD1, cannot be checked with no DNA. The length of the CDR3 is 16 residues. Germline V gene sequence: CDR1 MNHNY, CDR2 SVGAGI (reference sequence). The CDR3 loop is CASSYSSGRGAYEQYF.

V usage is TRBV6-5 and J usage is TRBJ2-2; without DNA, the TCRdb call of TRBD1 cannot be checked. The CDR3 consists of 18 residues. From germline, CDR1 is MNHEY and CDR2 SVGAGI. The CDR3 region is CASSYSPLAASNTGELFF.

V is TRBV6-6 and J is TRBJ2-6; the D call from TCRdb, TRBD2, cannot be confirmed without DNA. CDR1 is MNHNY and CDR2 is SVGAGI in the germline V gene (reference sequence). The CDR3 runs to 15 residues. The CDR3 sequence is CASSFEGSGANVLTF.

The chain employs TRBV4-3 and TRBJ2-7. Germline V gives CDR1 LGHNA, CDR2 YSLEER. The CDR3 is made up of 14 amino acids. The chain's CDR3 is CASSQELGSHEQYF.

The chain uses TRBV10-2 and TRBJ1-1; as DNA is missing, the TRBD1 call by TCRdb cannot be tested. The germline V gene encodes CDR1 WSHSY and CDR2 SAAADI. This CDR3 comprises 14 residues. The CDR3 spells CASSESGGHREAFF.

The chain joins TRBV11-1 to TRBJ2-7; TCRdb selects TRBD2, and the lack of DNA leaves this call unchecked. Germline lookup yields CDR1 SGHAT and CDR2 FQDESV (reference sequence). The CDR3 spans 16 residues. CDR3 sequence reads: CASSLMEGKRSYEQYF.

This chain connects TRBV11-2 to TRBJ2-7. Germline V CDR1 and CDR2: SGHAT, FQNNGV. The CDR3 is made up of 16 amino acids. The CDR3 loop is CASSLDPYGSTYEQYF. Full variable domain (rest looked up from reference TRBV11-2 and TRBJ2-7): EAGVAQSPRYKIIEKRQSVAFWCNPISGHATLYWYQQILGQGPKLLIQFQNNGVVDDSQLPKDRFSAERLKGVDSTLKIQPAKLEDSAVYLCASSLDPYGSTYEQYFGPGTRLTVT.

The rearrangement uses TRBV9 and TRBJ2-1; the TCRdb call, TRBD1, lacks DNA for checking. Germline values: CDR1 SGDLS, CDR2 YYNGEE. The length of the CDR3 is 15 residues. The CDR3 loop is CASSVEGGLYNEQFF. Full variable domain (missing parts from reference TRBV9 and TRBJ2-1): DSGVTQTPKHLITATGQRVTLRCSPRSGDLSVYWYQQSLDQGLQFLIQYYNGEERAKGNILERFSAQQFPDLHSELNLSSLELGDSALYFCASSVEGGLYNEQFFGPGTRLTVL.

The chain has TRBV4-2 and TRBJ1-1. In germline, CDR1 is LGHNA, CDR2 YNFKEQ. This CDR3 has 13 amino acids. CDR3: CASSQDLSSAAFF.